The T cell receptor (beta chain) described here comes from a study of cytomegalovirus exposure and HLA in healthy donors (dated 2017 in TCRdb). About the full investigation: An earlier analysis of 587 of the donors reported 276 Gb of sequence data and about 120 million unique TCR beta sequences obtained from around 170 million T cells. HLA typing included class I and class II loci at four-digit resolution. The study combined high-throughput TCR immunosequencing, statistical association of individual TCRs with disease status, and machine learning to predict cytomegalovirus infection status. Among the roughly 400 genotyped donors, around 81% belonged to the genetic ancestry cluster associated with self-reported Caucasian donors. An early release covering roughly 600 HLA-typed donors comprised 250 to 350 gigabases of sequencing data and tens of millions of unique TCR sequences. Across approximately 400 genotyped donors of the cohort, an average of roughly 250,000 unique TCR beta nucleotide sequences per donor were sequenced, and around 19% of those sequences were non-productive. To decide whether each TCR beta V gene segment behaved as functional or pseudogenic, an earlier analysis of nearly 600 of the donors relied on high-throughput TCR beta sequencing. Every repertoire in the discovery cohort had been generated on one and the same sequencing platform. The study was designed to test whether signatures of past pathogen exposure could be identified by cataloging public T cell receptors. Along with the roughly 670-subject first cohort, a separate validation cohort of some 130 different subjects was used. Typing coverage differed by locus: A, B, C, DRB1 and DQB1 were typed in about 620-640 donors, DQA1 in 522, DPA1 in nearly 610, and DPB1 in roughly 450. Four or five DR-DQ haplotypes were handled as single units for association and clustering because linkage in the cohort was strong. Rather than using new phenotypic data, the later analysis identified candidate immune exposures from TCR beta sequences and from how often those sequences occurred across donors. A later analysis re-examined previously published TCR beta repertoires from more than 550 donors and added high-resolution HLA genotyping to investigate patterns of TCR occurrence. Donor age, sex, ethnicity and CMV serostatus were compiled alongside the repertoire data. A later genetic analysis used genome-wide SNP genotypes for about 60% of the roughly 700 donors, treating that subset as a discovery cohort. The T cell repertoires of 550 to 850 subjects were profiled by immunosequencing and related to cytomegalovirus serostatus. General study outcomes and caveats: Assigning TCR associations to individual alleles was difficult when HLA alleles, especially DR and DQ, strongly co-occurred. Several of the top co-occurrence clusters appeared to be linked to parvovirus B19, influenza, CMV and Epstein-Barr virus, according to a later analysis. Only TCR beta chains were sequenced in this cohort, and the absence of alpha or paired-chain data limited detectable features. A later analysis found that TCR association rates varied across HLA loci, with DRB1 alleles showing the most associated TCRs and HLA-C alleles the fewest. Because the 87-base-pair reads could not distinguish some IMGT-functional V segments, including TRBV6-2 and TRBV6-3, those segments were excluded. In an earlier analysis of over 550 of the donors, most TCR beta V segments were observed in productive rearrangements about 87% or about 30% of the time, broadly matching IMGT annotations. A further reported finding was that TCR beta sequences accurately predicted the HLA-A and HLA-B alleles for most subjects in the first cohort. A cluster of highly shared sequence variants was judged likely to be a technical artifact of the sequencing pipeline. Because counts were too low, about 18 rarely observed V segments, including chromosome 9 orphons, were left out of the earlier analysis of some 600 of the donors. The study gave a list of roughly 150 TCR beta chains associated with cytomegalovirus. According to a later genetic analysis, donors in an Asian-associated ancestry cluster had fewer N-insertions in productive TCRs than the approximately 700-donor mean. V-gene and J-gene trimming of TCR beta chains was associated with a missense DCLRE1C variant in a later genetic analysis, and the association was replicated in an independent cohort. At a false discovery rate of 0.05, a later analysis linked 15,000 to 20,000 TCR beta sequences to specific HLA alleles. In a later analysis, HLA-associated TCR beta chains showed more clonal expansion and lower generation probabilities than non-associated chains that were equally common. Cytomegalovirus status was reported to be diagnosed by the classifier with high specificity and sensitivity in both the original and validation cohorts. It was suggested by the authors that the approach could potentially be generalized to other disease states and immunological phenotypes. According to a later analysis, most CMV-associated TCR beta chains appeared to be HLA-restricted, and the HLA associations seemed to be driven largely by CMV exposure. A few of the identified cytomegalovirus-associated TCR beta chains were confirmed in vitro to be specific for cytomegalovirus antigens. Across donors, most TCR sequences were observed very rarely, whereas some public TCRs were present in many individuals. Correlated functional status among segregating V segments might reflect linkage disequilibrium, but an unknown experimental factor could not be ruled out. Because HLA typing was missing for some donors at each locus, association tests included only the typed subset. CMV serostatus was the only immune exposure information available for the cohort. Sequencing depth was assumed to be roughly uniform across donors in the presence/absence analyses, though that assumption may not hold.

The cohort was made up of roughly 670 healthy bone marrow donors. All cohort members were sampled while nominally healthy, although unrecorded immune exposures were likely present. The donor tested CMV seropositive and was one of the 289 seropositive cohort members. Each donor provided a peripheral blood sample, and peripheral blood mononuclear cells were used for TCR beta sequencing. The Qiagen DNeasy Blood Extraction Kit was used to extract genomic DNA from the blood cell samples. The method was the immunoSEQ multiplex PCR assay. For the multiplex PCR, a mixture combining 60 forward primers for TCR Vbeta segments and 13 reverse primers for TCR Jbeta segments was used. Amplification of the CDR3 region of rearranged TCR beta genes was performed with a multiplex PCR assay on genomic DNA. The Illumina HiSeq System was used to sequence the amplified TCR beta libraries as 87-base-pair reads. The original pipeline was this. A later analysis tallied around 80 million unique TCR beta chains across the 666 repertoires, and around 9.9 million of those chains were shared by two or more donors. Raw reads were error-corrected and collapsed into unique sequences with a nearest-neighbor algorithm that merged closely related sequences to remove PCR and sequencing errors. V, D and J gene segments were assigned by aligning CDR3 sequences to IMGT reference sequences. For a sequence to be retained, at least a six-nucleotide match to both a V gene segment and a J gene segment was required. A rearrangement was called productive if the CDR3 had no stop codons and remained in frame with V and J, and every other rearrangement was called non-productive. CDR3 was defined by IMGT convention, running from the second conserved V-encoded cysteine to the conserved J-encoded phenylalanine. The earlier analysis of about 570 of the donors excluded any sequence lacking an unambiguous match to a single V gene segment. In an earlier analysis of approximately 500 of the donors, a V segment was called functional when productive rearrangements were above 56.7%, and segregating when the standard deviation between donors exceeded 5%. A statistical classification framework was developed to diagnose cytomegalovirus status using the catalog of TCR beta chain sequences. V and J gene assignment, in a later analysis, came from comparing TCR nucleotide sequences with IMGT/GENE-DB human TR gene sequences. In a later analysis, CDR3 sequences and most-parsimonious VDJ recombination scenarios were assigned using the TCRdist pipeline. In a later analysis, every TCR beta chain was defined by the combination of its CDR3 amino acid sequence and its V-gene family, and reads without a unique V-gene family were dropped. As a way to deal with suspected cross-contamination and a sequencing artifact, a later analysis dropped 450 to 700 nucleotide sequences that were highly shared and had low generation probability. In a later analysis, a clonal expansion index for each public chain was calculated from normalized within-repertoire ranks of inferred template counts. Generation probabilities in a later analysis came from a VDJ recombination model fitted to out-of-frame rearrangements, and those results were checked against IGoR. In a later analysis, TCR-TCR, TCR-HLA and TCR-CMV co-occurrence was scored with hypergeometric tests, and a repertoire-size bias correction was applied to TCR pairs. A later analysis estimated false discovery rates by permuting HLA or CMV assignments 20 times. In a later analysis, co-occurring TCRs were grouped with DBSCAN, and TCRdist sequence similarity was added when clustering was performed within HLA-allele-positive subsets. Repertoires with fewer than 30,000 or more than 120,000 public chains were left out of co-occurrence clustering, as were several repertoires with anomalous nucleotide sharing. Not all clones reach the TCRdb copy of this immuneACCESS table, which keeps in-frame sequences only. Checked studies attribute under half of the gap to unresolved V genes and leave the rest unexplained. Clone size and V and J calls were adopted from that table, with D and trimming inferred from the DNA. The sample table contains approximately 130,000 clones; only one count was recorded for roughly 80% of them. Of the sample, roughly 8.2% falls within the top ten clones.

As to this clone: The target of this receptor is not known. The record has no base qualities; no much larger clone is one base away.

Trimmed from V: 3 bases; trimmed from J: 15 bases; junction bases lacking a gene match: 16. The CDR3 starts with the cysteine, ends with the phenylalanine, and has 16 residues. Just the 48-base CDR3 DNA is kept, in frame starting at base 1. CDR1 and CDR2, per the germline V gene, are SGDLS and YYNGEE. Input material: PBMCs. This sequence uses TRBV9 and TRBJ2-1; TRBD2 fits 12 bases in the junction. This clonotype originated in a woman aged 50 to 60 in good health and CMV-seropositive. The DNA is as follows: TGTGCCAGCAGCGAGGGGTCTAGCGGGGGGGCCCGTGGGGGGTTCTTC. It codes for CASSEGSSGGARGGFF.